The 16 T cell receptor beta chains presented below share a single source sample, sequenced in a study of OX40 agonist ivuxolimab in advanced cancers. Sequencing was performed with immunoSEQ multiplex PCR; in TCRdb, only in-frame clones are kept and a portion is missing. The table has roughly 67,000 clones, around 79% seen once. Here the sequenced sample was CD4+ or CD8+ T cells sorted from blood, taken in a trial of the OX40 agonist ivuxolimab. Source of these receptors: an adult with an advanced solid tumor such as melanoma, head and neck, liver or kidney cancer.

The rearrangement links TRBV19 to TRBJ1-2; perhaps TRBD1 as D (5 bases). Trimming pared 9 bases from V and 4 bases from J, leaving 6 bases between. CDR1 and CDR2 (germline): LNHDA, SQIVND (reference sequence). The CDR3 totals 10 residues. CDR3 loop: CASRAYGYTF. The CDR3 nucleotides are TGTGCCAGCAGGGCCTATGGCTACACCTTC. Based on the CDR3 plus reference TRBV19 and TRBJ1-2, the full variable domain is DGGITQSPKYLFRKEGQNVTLSCEQNLNHDAMYWYRQDPGQGLRLIYYSQIVNDFQKGDIAEGYSVSREKKESFPLTVTSAQKNPTAFYLCASRAYGYTFGSGTRLTVV.

This chain links TRBV7-2 with TRBJ1-2, with D uncertain. Germline-derived CDR1 and CDR2 are SGHTA and FQGNSA. The CDR3 is made up of 14 amino acids. V was trimmed by 2 bases and J by 1 base, leaving 8 bases between them. The chain's CDR3 is CASSLPELNYGYTF. CDR3 in DNA: TGTGCCAGCAGCTTACCGGAGCTTAACTATGGCTACACCTTC.

The gene calls are TRBV27 and TRBJ1-5; a possible D gene is TRBD1 (6 bases). The CDR3 is 15 residues long. Germline CDR1 MNHEY, CDR2 SMNVEV (reference sequence). Trimming took 3 bases from V and 5 from J, leaving 14 bases between them. The CDR3 DNA sequence: TGTGCCAGCAGTTTGTCTTCGGCAGGGGATCAGCCCCAGCATTTT. Amino acid sequence: CASSLSSAGDQPQHF.

This chain uses TRBV6-5 with TRBJ2-2, with D possibly being TRBD1 or TRBD2 (5 bases each). The length of the CDR3 is 14 residues. V lost 7 bases and J lost 4, with 13 bases in between. Germline V gene data show CDR1 as MNHEY and CDR2 as SVGAGI. This CDR3 reads CASMLRGPTGELFF. In DNA form, the CDR3 reads TGTGCCAGCATGCTTCGGGGACCCACCGGGGAGCTGTTTTTT.

The chain carries TRBV6-4 and TRBJ2-1; D is possibly TRBD2 (5 bases). V lost 3 bases, J lost 10 bases, and 10 bases lay in between. The CDR3 is made up of 12 amino acids. Looked up from germline, CDR1 is MRHNA and CDR2 is SNTAGT. The CDR3 coding sequence is TGTGCCAGCAGTGATTGGACTGGCGAGCAGTTCTTC. Its protein is CASSDWTGEQFF.

V and J are TRBV11-1 and TRBJ2-5; a possible D gene is TRBD2 (6 bases). The germline V gene has CDR1 SGHAT and CDR2 FQDESV (reference sequence). The germline V and J ends were trimmed by 5 bases and 2 bases, with 15 bases remaining between them. The CDR3 covers 15 residues. This CDR3 reads CASSLGGARQETQYF. Here the CDR3 DNA reads TGTGCCAGCAGCCTCGGGGGAGCTCGACAAGAGACCCAGTACTTC.

This clone was detected only once. The chain employs TRBV5-3 and TRBJ1-5; 7 positions match TRBD1. TRBV5-3 is flagged as an ORF with uncertain function. The CDR3 contains 16 residues. After removal of 2 bases from V and 1 base from J, the junction contained 6 bases not matched to a gene. In DNA form, the CDR3 reads TGTGCCAGAAGCTTTTCCCCAGGGGGGAGCAATCAGCCCCAGCATTTT. Translation: CARSFSPGGSNQPQHF.

The V gene is TRBV7-9, the J gene TRBJ1-1; D is unresolved. Germline CDR1 SEHNR, CDR2 FQNEAQ (reference sequence). With 4 bases removed from V and 11 bases from J, the gap between germline ends came to 14 bases. This CDR3 is built from 12 residues. CDR3 sequence: CASSYYNGRAFF. The CDR3 DNA reads TGTGCCAGCAGCTACTACAACGGCCGGGCTTTCTTT.

This chain connects TRBV9 to TRBJ2-5; 9 bases align to TRBD2. This CDR3 has 16 amino acids. Unmatched junction bases numbered 3, after V lost 0 bases and J lost 0 bases. Germline V CDR1 and CDR2: SGDLS, YYNGEE. The CDR3: CASSVGLAGYQETQYF. The CDR3 DNA reads as TGTGCCAGCAGCGTAGGCCTAGCGGGATACCAAGAGACCCAGTACTTC.

The chain couples TRBV18 to TRBJ1-4; 7 nucleotides align to TRBD1. CDR1 and CDR2 (germline): KGHSH, LQKENI. This CDR3 spans 17 amino acids. Trimming cost V 4 bases and J 3 bases; bases outside gene matches: 11. CDR3 sequence: CASSRSLSDRANEKLFF. CDR3 sequence (DNA): TGTGCCAGCTCACGAAGCTTGTCCGACAGGGCTAATGAAAAACTGTTTTTT.

This clone turned up a few times. The V call is TRBV4-2, the J call TRBJ2-3; D is undetermined. Germline V gives CDR1 LGHNA, CDR2 YNFKEQ. The CDR3 is made up of 16 amino acids. Trimming stripped 0 bases from V and 4 bases from J, with 14 bases between. The DNA for the CDR3 is TGTGCCAGCAGCCAAGATGTTAGTAGCTATGCAGATACGCAGTATTTT. Amino acid sequence: CASSQDVSSYADTQYF.

This clone appeared a few times. The genes are TRBV29-1 and TRBJ1-6; 8 nucleotides match TRBD1. This CDR3 spans 14 amino acids. J lost 5 bases, V lost 6 bases, and 6 bases had no gene match. The germline V gene encodes CDR1 SQVTM and CDR2 ANQGSEA. The CDR3 DNA follows: TGCAGCGTCAGAGACAGGGGAGATAATTCACCCCTCCACTTT. Its protein product is CSVRDRGDNSPLHF. The full variable domain, its missing parts supplied by reference TRBV29-1 and TRBJ1-6, is SAVISQKPSRDICQRGTSLTIQCQVDSQVTMMFWYRQQPGQSLTLIATANQGSEATYESGFVIDKFPISRPNLTFSTLTVSNMSPEDSSIYLCSVRDRGDNSPLHFGNGTRLTVT.

The chain links TRBV7-8 to TRBJ2-2; 9 nucleotides match TRBD1. There are 16 residues in the CDR3. Losses at the gene ends were 3 bases for V and 7 bases for J; bases not matched to a gene: 9. Germline CDR1 and CDR2: SGHVS and FQNEAQ. In DNA, the CDR3 is TGTGCCAGCAGCTTCCAGGGACAGGGTTACGGCGGGGAGCTGTTTTTT. It is translated as CASSFQGQGYGGELFF.

The J gene is TRBJ2-1, the V gene TRBV11-2; D ambiguous. The ends were cut back, 0 bases at V and 0 bases at J, with 15 bases in the middle. This CDR3 comprises 18 residues. Germline V CDR1 and CDR2: SGHAT, FQNNGV. CDR3 in DNA: TGTGCCAGCAGCTTAGATCGTGGAGTGACGAACTCCTACAATGAGCAGTTCTTC. Protein: CASSLDRGVTNSYNEQFF.

The chain combines TRBV5-6 with TRBJ1-1; D not resolved. This CDR3 region has 14 residues. Germline loops: CDR1 SGHDT, CDR2 YYEEEE. The V end lost 0 bases, the J end lost 2 bases, and 8 bases lay between the germline ends. In DNA form, the CDR3 reads TGTGCCAGCAGCTTGGTGGACGTCAACACTGAAGCTTTCTTT. It translates to CASSLVDVNTEAFF.

As concerns this clone: An end of the junction does not agree with germline; a read error may underlie this. J is TRBJ2-1 and V is TRBV30; 8 positions match TRBD2. The CDR3 sequence is 16 residues long. The germline CDR1 and CDR2 sequences are GTSNPN and SVGIG (reference sequence). As DNA, the CDR3 is TGTGCCTGGAGCCCGACGGGGGCGGGAGGTTACAGTGAGCAGTTCTTC. Translation gives CAWSPTGAGGYSEQFF.